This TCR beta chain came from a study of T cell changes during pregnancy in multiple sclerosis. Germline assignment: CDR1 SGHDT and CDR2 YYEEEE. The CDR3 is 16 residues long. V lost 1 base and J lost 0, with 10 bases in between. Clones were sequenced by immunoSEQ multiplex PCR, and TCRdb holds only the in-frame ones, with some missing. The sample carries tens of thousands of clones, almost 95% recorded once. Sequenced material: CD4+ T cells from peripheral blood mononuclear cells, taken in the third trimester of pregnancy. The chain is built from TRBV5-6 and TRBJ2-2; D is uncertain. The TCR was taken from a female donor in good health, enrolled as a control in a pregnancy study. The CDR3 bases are TGTGCCAGCAGCTTGCGTAGAATCACGAACACCGGGGAGCTGTTTTTT. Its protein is CASSLRRITNTGELFF.